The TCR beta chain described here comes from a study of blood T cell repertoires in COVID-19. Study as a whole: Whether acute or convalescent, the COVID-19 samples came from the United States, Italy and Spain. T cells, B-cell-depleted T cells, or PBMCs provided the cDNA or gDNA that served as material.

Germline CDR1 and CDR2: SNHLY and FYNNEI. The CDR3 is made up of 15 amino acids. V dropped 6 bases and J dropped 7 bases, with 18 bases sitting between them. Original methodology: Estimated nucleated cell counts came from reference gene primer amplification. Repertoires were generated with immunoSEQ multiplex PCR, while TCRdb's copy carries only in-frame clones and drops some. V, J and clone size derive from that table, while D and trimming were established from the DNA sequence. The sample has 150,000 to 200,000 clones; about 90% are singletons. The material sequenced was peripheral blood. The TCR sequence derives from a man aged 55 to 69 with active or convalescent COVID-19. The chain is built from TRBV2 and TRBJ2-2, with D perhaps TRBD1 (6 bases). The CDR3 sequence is CASRPQGIVSGELFF. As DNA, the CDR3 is TGTGCCAGCAGACCACAGGGAATAGTAAGCGGGGAGCTGTTTTTT. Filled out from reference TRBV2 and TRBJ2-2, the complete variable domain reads EPEVTQTPSHQVTQMGQEVILRCVPISNHLYFYWYRQILGQKVEFLVSFYNNEISEKSEIFDDQFSVERPDGSNFTLKIRSTKLEDSAMYFCASRPQGIVSGELFFGEGSRLTVL.